This TCR beta chain was obtained from a study of T cell changes during pregnancy in multiple sclerosis. Sequenced by immunoSEQ multiplex PCR; TCRdb stores in-frame clones only, minus some. The sample contains about 21,000 clones, about 86% of which appear only once. V lost 4 bases and J lost 7; bases outside the gene matches: 8. The germline V gene has CDR1 SGHDT and CDR2 YYEEEE. The CDR3 has 16 amino acids. This clone was counted once. The chain employs TRBV5-6 and TRBJ2-3; TRBD2 aligns across 14 bases. Sequences were derived from CD4+ T cells from peripheral blood mononuclear cells, sampled in the first trimester of pregnancy. The TCR sequence derives from a female donor in good health, enrolled as a control in a pregnancy study. The DNA of the CDR3 is TGTGCCAGCAGCGTCAGACTAGCGGGAGGGCCGAATACGCAGTATTTT. This codes for CASSVRLAGGPNTQYF. Full variable domain (rest looked up from reference TRBV5-6 and TRBJ2-3): DAGVTQSPTHLIKTRGQQVTLRCSPKSGHDTVSWYQQALGQGPQFIFQYYEEEERQRGNFPDRFSGHQFPNYSSELNVNALLLGDSALYLCASSVRLAGGPNTQYFGPGTRLTVL.